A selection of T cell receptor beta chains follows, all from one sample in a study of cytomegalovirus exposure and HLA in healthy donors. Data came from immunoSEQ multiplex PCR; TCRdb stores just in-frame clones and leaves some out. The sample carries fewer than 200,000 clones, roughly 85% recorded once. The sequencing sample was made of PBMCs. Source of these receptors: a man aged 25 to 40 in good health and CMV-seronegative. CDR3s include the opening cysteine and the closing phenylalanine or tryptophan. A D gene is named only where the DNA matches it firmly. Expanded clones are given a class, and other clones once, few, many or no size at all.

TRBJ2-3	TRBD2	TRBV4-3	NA	CASSQIAGGPGNTQYF	TGCGCCAGCAGCCAAATAGCGGGGGGGCCTGGAAATACGCAGTATTTT
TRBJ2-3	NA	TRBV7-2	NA	CASSSKRGTDTQYF	TGTGCCAGCAGCTCCAAGCGGGGCACAGATACGCAGTATTTT
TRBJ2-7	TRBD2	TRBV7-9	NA	CASSETSDEQYF	TGTGCCAGCAGTGAAACTAGCGACGAGCAGTACTTC
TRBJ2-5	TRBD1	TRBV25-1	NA	CASSFQGAGGETQYF	TGTGCCAGCAGTTTTCAGGGGGCCGGTGGGGAGACCCAGTACTTC
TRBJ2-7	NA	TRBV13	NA	CASSLYNEQYF	TGTGCCAGCAGCTTATATAACGAGCAGTACTTC
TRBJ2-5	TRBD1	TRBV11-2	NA	CASSASTGGAGKTQYF	TGTGCCAGCAGCGCTTCGACAGGGGGCGCCGGAAAGACCCAGTACTTC
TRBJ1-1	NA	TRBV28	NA	CASSPGGPYEAFF	TGTGCCAGCAGTCCAGGCGGGCCTTATGAAGCTTTCTTT
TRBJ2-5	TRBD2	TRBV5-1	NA	CASSAGLSGSNVETQYF	TGCGCCAGCAGCGCCGGCCTAAGCGGGAGTAATGTGGAGACCCAGTACTTC
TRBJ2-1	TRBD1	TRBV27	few	CATRLTGLGYNEQFF	TGTGCCACCAGATTGACAGGGTTAGGTTACAATGAGCAGTTCTTC
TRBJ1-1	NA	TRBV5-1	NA	CASSLAHGDYPNTEAFF	TGCGCCAGCAGCTTGGCCCACGGAGACTACCCAAACACTGAAGCTTTCTTT
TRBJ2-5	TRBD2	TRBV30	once	CAWSVRGGRAGETQYF	TGTGCCTGGAGTGTACGGGGTGGGAGGGCGGGGGAGACCCAGTACTTC
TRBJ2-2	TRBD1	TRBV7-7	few	CASSSRQGFNTGELFF	TGTGCTAGCAGCTCCCGACAGGGCTTTAACACCGGGGAGCTGTTTTTT
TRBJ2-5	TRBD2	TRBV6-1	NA	CASSGNSGIETQYF	TGTGCCAGCTCCGGAAATAGCGGGATTGAGACCCAGTACTTC
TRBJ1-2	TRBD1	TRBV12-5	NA	CASGLGTGDNYGYTF	TGTGCTAGTGGTCTGGGGACAGGGGATAACTATGGCTACACCTTC
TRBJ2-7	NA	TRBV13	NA	CASSLGSTGWEQYF	TGTGCCAGCAGCTTAGGATCAACAGGGTGGGAGCAGTACTTC
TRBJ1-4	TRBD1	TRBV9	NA	CASSVTDRPNEKLFF	TGTGCCAGCAGCGTAACGGACAGGCCGAATGAAAAACTGTTTTTT
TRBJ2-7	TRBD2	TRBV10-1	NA	CASSDYGLAGGYEQYF	TGCGCCAGCAGTGATTACGGACTAGCGGGAGGCTACGAGCAGTACTTC
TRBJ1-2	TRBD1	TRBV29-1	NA	CSVEGRRTGSNGYTF	TGCAGCGTTGAAGGCAGACGGACAGGGTCTAATGGCTACACCTTC
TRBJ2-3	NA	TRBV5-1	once	CASQGRLGTDTQYF	TGCGCCAGCCAGGGCCGTTTAGGCACAGATACGCAGTATTTT